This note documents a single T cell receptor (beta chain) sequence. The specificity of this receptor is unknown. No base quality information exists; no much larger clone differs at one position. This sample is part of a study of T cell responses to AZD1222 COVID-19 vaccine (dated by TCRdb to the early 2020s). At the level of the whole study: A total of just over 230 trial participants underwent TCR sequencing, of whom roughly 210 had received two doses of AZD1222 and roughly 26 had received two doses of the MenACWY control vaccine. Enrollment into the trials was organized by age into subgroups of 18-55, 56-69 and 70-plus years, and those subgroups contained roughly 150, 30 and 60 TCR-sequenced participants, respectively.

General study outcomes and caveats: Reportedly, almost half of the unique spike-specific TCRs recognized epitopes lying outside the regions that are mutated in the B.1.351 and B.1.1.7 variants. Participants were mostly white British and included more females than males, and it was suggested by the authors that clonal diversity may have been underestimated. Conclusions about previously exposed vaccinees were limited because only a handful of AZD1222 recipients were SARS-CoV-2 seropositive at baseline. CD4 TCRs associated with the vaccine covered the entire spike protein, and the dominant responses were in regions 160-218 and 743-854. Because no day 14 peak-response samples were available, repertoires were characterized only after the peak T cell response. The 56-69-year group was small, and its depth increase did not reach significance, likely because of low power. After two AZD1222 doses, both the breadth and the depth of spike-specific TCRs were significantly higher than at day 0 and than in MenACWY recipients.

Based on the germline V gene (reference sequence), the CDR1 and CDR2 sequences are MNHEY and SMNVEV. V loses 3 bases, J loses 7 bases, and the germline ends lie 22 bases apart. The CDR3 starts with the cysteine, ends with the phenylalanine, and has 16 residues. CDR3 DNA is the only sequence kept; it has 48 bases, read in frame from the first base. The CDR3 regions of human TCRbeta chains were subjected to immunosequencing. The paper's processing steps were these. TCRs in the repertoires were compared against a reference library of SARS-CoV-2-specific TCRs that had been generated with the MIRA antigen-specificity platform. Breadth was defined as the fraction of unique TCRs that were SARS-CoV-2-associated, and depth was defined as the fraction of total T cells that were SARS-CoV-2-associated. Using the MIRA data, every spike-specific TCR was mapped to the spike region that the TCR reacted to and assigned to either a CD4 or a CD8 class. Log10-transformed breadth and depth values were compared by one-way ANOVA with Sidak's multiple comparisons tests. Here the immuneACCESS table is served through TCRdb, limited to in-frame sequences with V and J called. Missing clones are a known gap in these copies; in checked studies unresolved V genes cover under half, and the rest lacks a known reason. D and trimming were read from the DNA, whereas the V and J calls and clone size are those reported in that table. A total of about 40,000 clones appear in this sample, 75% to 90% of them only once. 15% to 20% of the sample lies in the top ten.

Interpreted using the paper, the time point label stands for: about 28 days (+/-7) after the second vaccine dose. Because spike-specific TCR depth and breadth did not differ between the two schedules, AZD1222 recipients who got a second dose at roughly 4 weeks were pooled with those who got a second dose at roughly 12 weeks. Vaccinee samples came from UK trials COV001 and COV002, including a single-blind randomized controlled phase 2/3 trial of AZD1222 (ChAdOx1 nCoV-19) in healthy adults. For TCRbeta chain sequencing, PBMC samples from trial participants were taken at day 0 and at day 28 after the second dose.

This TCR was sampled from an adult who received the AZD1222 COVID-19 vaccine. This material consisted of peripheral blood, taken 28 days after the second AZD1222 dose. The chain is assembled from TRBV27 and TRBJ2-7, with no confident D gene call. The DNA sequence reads TGTGCCAGCAGTTTGGGGTTGGCAGGACGCTCCGGGGAGCAGTACTTC. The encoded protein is CASSLGLAGRSGEQYF.